Shown below are 24 T cell receptor beta chains from a single sample sequenced in a study of patients and donors after allogeneic stem cell transplantation. TCRdb passed the RT-PCR reads through MiXCR, listing each CDR3 protein once. This sample yields about a million distinct CDR3 sequences, of which more than 15% are seen a single time; 5% to 6.5% belongs to the top ten. What was sequenced was blood, either unsorted or a sorted T cell fraction (not recorded which). These receptors were collected from a human donor who was either an allogeneic HSCT recipient or a stem cell or donor lymphocyte infusion donor (not recorded which). It is not recorded whose cells these are; they may come from a transplant donor.

In its sample, this clonotype was seen a few times. CDR3 DNA: TGCAGTGCTAGGGACTATTCTAGCACAGATACGCAGTATTTT. Encoded protein: CSARDYSSTDTQYF. The chain has TRBV20-1 and TRBJ2-3; a weak D match, TRBD2 (6 bases). From germline, CDR1 is DFQATT and CDR2 SNEGSKA (reference sequence). CDR3 length equals 14 residues. Trimming shortened V by 3 bases and J by 0 bases, and 10 bases separated the two germline ends.

This clonotype occurred many times. V and J are TRBV20-1 and TRBJ2-3, with 8 bases identical to TRBD1. Trimming took 5 bases from V and 1 from J; bases not matched to a gene: 5. The length of the CDR3 is 14 residues. Germline lookup yields CDR1 DFQATT and CDR2 SNEGSKA (reference sequence). The CDR3 DNA is TGCAGTGCTGTTACGACAGGGGGCACAGATACGCAGTATTTT. Translating gives CSAVTTGGTDTQYF.

The genes are TRBV29-1 and TRBJ2-1; 7 bases are shared with TRBD2. The CDR3 extends over 15 amino acids. V lost 2 bases to trimming and J lost 6 bases; unmatched junction nucleotides: 10. Germline V gene sequence: CDR1 SQVTM, CDR2 ANQGSEA. The CDR3 region is CSVELLAPPRNEQFF. CDR3 bases: TGCAGCGTTGAACTACTAGCGCCCCCGCGCAATGAGCAGTTCTTC.

This rearrangement joins TRBV4-2 to TRBJ2-3, with TRBD1 identical over 8 bases. CDR3 length: 19 residues. Germline lookup yields CDR1 LGHNA and CDR2 YNFKEQ. V lost 0 bases and J lost 2; bases outside the gene matches: 13. The CDR3 DNA reads TGTGCCAGCAGCCAAGACGGGGGTTCCGAGACAGGGGACACAGATACGCAGTATTTT. This gives the protein CASSQDGGSETGDTDTQYF.

CDR3: CASTPDRSYGYTF. The DNA of the CDR3 is TGTGCCAGCACCCCGGACAGAAGTTATGGCTACACCTTC. J is TRBJ1-2 and V is TRBV12-3 or TRBV12-4; possibly TRBD1 for D (6 bases). With 7 bases removed from V and 5 bases from J, the gap between germline ends came to 14 bases. The CDR3 has 13 amino acids.

In this sample, this clonotype turned up a few times. The chain recombines TRBV4-3 with TRBJ1-4, with 9 positions matching TRBD1. Germline V gene lookup returns CDR1 LGHNA and CDR2 YSLEER. The CDR3 loop spans 15 amino acids. V shed 1 base and J 10 bases; nucleotides not matched to a gene: 7. CDR3 bases: TGCGCCAGCAGCCAAGTCGGGGGACAGGGAGGAAAACTGTTTTTT. Encoded protein: CASSQVGGQGGKLFF.

This clonotype showed up many times. The chain recombines TRBV20-1 with TRBJ2-7; unclear D gene. Trimming took 0 bases from V and 3 from J, leaving 12 bases between them. This CDR3 contains 14 residues. Germline loops: CDR1 DFQATT, CDR2 SNEGSKA (reference sequence). CDR3: CSARDRRAYYEQYF. For the CDR3, the DNA is TGCAGTGCTAGAGATCGTAGAGCCTACTACGAGCAGTACTTC.

Of note for this clonotype: One junction end disagrees with the germline gene, perhaps due to a read error. The chain is built from TRBV4-1 and TRBJ2-1; TRBD2 matches 9 bases. This CDR3 is built from 14 residues. The germline V gene has CDR1 MGHRA and CDR2 YSYEKL. The CDR3, as DNA: TGCGCCAGCACCCAACCGGGACTAGCCAATGAGCAGTTCTTC. It yields the protein CASTQPGLANEQFF.

The gene calls are TRBV5-1 and TRBJ2-1; the D gene is possibly TRBD2 (6 bases). The V gene lost 0 bases and the J gene lost 7 bases, with 14 bases spanning the gap. This CDR3 region has 15 residues. Germline values: CDR1 SGHRS, CDR2 YFSETQ. The CDR3 region has the DNA TGCGCCAGCAGCTTGGCCGCGAGGGCGGGGAATGAGCAGTTCTTC. Its translation: CASSLAARAGNEQFF.

This clonotype was seen more than once but under ten times. This sequence joins TRBV6-1 and TRBJ1-6; TRBD1 matches at 7 bases. Trimming removed 4 bases from V and 10 bases from J; junction bases left unmatched: 4. The CDR3 contains 13 residues. Per the germline V gene, CDR1 is MNHNS and CDR2 is SASEGT. The CDR3 spells CASSGTGGSPLHF. CDR3 nucleotides: TGTGCCAGCAGTGGGACAGGCGGATCACCCCTCCACTTT.

This chain joins TRBV28 and TRBJ2-7; possibly TRBD1 for D (7 bases). V was clipped by 7 bases and J by 0 bases, with 13 bases between them. The CDR3 sequence is 14 residues long. Germline CDR1 and CDR2: MDHEN and SYDVKM. The CDR3: CASNDREDSYEQYF. The CDR3 nucleotides read TGTGCCAGCAACGACAGGGAGGACTCCTACGAGCAGTACTTC.

The genes are TRBV10-3 and TRBJ1-2; 7 nucleotides align to TRBD1. The CDR3 extends over 14 amino acids. From germline, CDR1 is ENHRY and CDR2 SYGVKD. J lost 4 bases, V lost 6 bases, and 8 bases had no gene match. The DNA for the CDR3 is TGTGCCATCAGCCCGACAGGGTTCAGCTATGGCTACACCTTC. This translates into CAISPTGFSYGYTF.

The chain links TRBV29-1 to TRBJ1-2; a possible D gene is TRBD1 (5 bases). V lost 3 bases, J lost 4 bases, and 9 bases lay in between. The CDR3 totals 12 residues. The germline CDR1 and CDR2 sequences are SQVTM and ANQGSEA. In DNA form, the CDR3 reads TGCAGCGTTGAGTGGCAGGGCTATGGCTACACCTTC. Translation gives CSVEWQGYGYTF.

This clonotype was observed a few times. The chain couples TRBV4-1 to TRBJ1-1; weak D call: TRBD1 (6 bases). Per germline, CDR1 MGHRA and CDR2 YSYEKL. There are 15 residues in the CDR3. Trimming took off 0 bases at V and 2 bases at J, with 10 bases between the two ends. As DNA, the CDR3 is TGCGCCAGCAGCCAAGATGGGACAAGTAACACTGAAGCTTTCTTT. This encodes CASSQDGTSNTEAFF.

The chain is built from TRBV7-2 and TRBJ1-1, with D possibly matching TRBD1 (5 bases). Germline V gene lookup returns CDR1 SGHTA and CDR2 FQGNSA. The length of the CDR3 is 15 residues. Deletions cut 2 bases from V and 4 bases from J, with 14 bases between. DNA for the CDR3: TGTGCCAGCAGCTTACCCCCAGGGAGGGCCACTGAAGCTTTCTTT. It is translated as CASSLPPGRATEAFF.

CDR3 region: CAISYPGQGFDGYTF. Written as DNA, the CDR3 is TGTGCCATCAGTTATCCGGGACAGGGGTTCGATGGCTACACCTTC. V usage is TRBV10-3 and J usage is TRBJ1-2, with 10 positions matching TRBD1. The V segment lost 5 bases and the J segment 6 bases; nucleotides outside the gene matches: 9. This CDR3 is built from 15 residues. Germline values: CDR1 ENHRY, CDR2 SYGVKD.

CDR3: CASSPLLPGPKRTQYF. For the CDR3, the DNA is TGTGCCAGCAGCCCCCTATTACCGGGACCCAAGAGGACCCAGTACTTC. V gene TRBV12-3 or TRBV12-4 combines with J gene TRBJ2-5; D possibly matches TRBD1 or TRBD2 (5 bases each). Trimming removed 6 bases at V and 7 bases at J, with 24 bases between. This CDR3 is 16 amino acids long.

The rearrangement links TRBV6-1 to TRBJ2-1, with TRBD2 matching 13 bases. The CDR3 contains 16 residues. Germline values: CDR1 MNHNS, CDR2 SASEGT. V shed 5 bases and J 4 bases; nucleotides not matched to a gene: 5. DNA for the CDR3: TGTGCCAGCAGTAGGACTAGCGGGGGTGAATACAATGAGCAGTTCTTC. Protein sequence: CASSRTSGGEYNEQFF.

The J gene is TRBJ1-1, the V gene TRBV5-6; 10 nucleotides agree with TRBD1. The length of the CDR3 is 19 residues. Per germline, CDR1 SGHDT and CDR2 YYEEEE. The V gene end was trimmed by 4 bases and the J gene end by 0 bases; junction bases not matched to a gene: 15. CDR3 sequence: CASSTKGWGQGIMNTEAFF. The CDR3 DNA is TGTGCCAGCAGCACCAAGGGGTGGGGACAGGGGATAATGAACACTGAAGCTTTCTTT.

This clonotype was counted only a few times. V usage is TRBV29-1 and J usage is TRBJ1-2; no firm D call. The germline V and J ends were trimmed by 3 bases and 0 bases, with 11 bases remaining between them. Germline CDR1 is SQVTM and CDR2 is ANQGSEA. The CDR3 is made up of 14 amino acids. CDR3 loop: CSVEGFNTNYGYTF. In nucleotides, the CDR3 is TGCAGCGTTGAGGGGTTCAATACTAACTATGGCTACACCTTC.

This clonotype was seen many times. The V gene is TRBV5-1, the J gene TRBJ2-3; TRBD2 aligns across 9 bases. CDR1 and CDR2 from the germline V gene are SGHRS and YFSETQ. CDR3 length: 15 residues. The junction had 3 bases not matched to a gene; V was cut back by 0 bases and J by 4 bases. The CDR3 bases are TGCGCCAGCAGCTTGGTCGGCGGGGGGGCAGATACGCAGTATTTT. Translating it yields CASSLVGGGADTQYF.

The chain uses TRBV12-3 or TRBV12-4 and TRBJ1-3; no reliable D call. The V end was cut by 10 bases, the J end by 8 bases, with 12 bases between. This CDR3 has 11 amino acids. The CDR3 DNA is TGTGCCACCTCATTTCTCGACACCATATATTTT. Its translation is CATSFLDTIYF.

This chain links TRBV9 with TRBJ2-7; tentative D call: TRBD1 (5 bases). Germline V gene lookup returns CDR1 SGDLS and CDR2 YYNGEE. The CDR3 is 15 amino acids. With 4 bases removed from V and 2 bases from J, the gap between germline ends came to 16 bases. CDR3 in amino acids: CASSPQGGVTYEQYF. The CDR3, as DNA: TGTGCCAGCAGCCCCCAGGGCGGAGTCACCTACGAGCAGTACTTC. The whole variable domain, remainder taken from reference TRBV9 and TRBJ2-7, is DSGVTQTPKHLITATGQRVTLRCSPRSGDLSVYWYQQSLDQGLQFLIQYYNGEERAKGNILERFSAQQFPDLHSELNLSSLELGDSALYFCASSPQGGVTYEQYFGPGTRLTVT.

This chain connects TRBV12-3 or TRBV12-4 to TRBJ2-3, with 7 bases lining up with TRBD1. J was trimmed by 2 bases and V by 5 bases; bases with no gene match: 10. CDR3 length equals 16 residues. The CDR3 sequence is CASSHRQGTDTDTQYF. The CDR3 DNA sequence: TGTGCCAGCAGTCATAGACAGGGAACCGACACAGATACGCAGTATTTT.